This TCR beta chain was observed in a study of identical twins. Germline V CDR1 and CDR2: SGHRS, YFSETQ. V lost 2 bases and J lost 2, with 13 bases in between. The CDR3 runs to 15 residues. Each CDR3 protein gets one entry after TCRdb re-called the 5' RACE reads with MiXCR. The data hold roughly 200,000 distinct CDR3 sequences, with 7.5% observed a single time. This sample was shared with a second study, whose subject was yellow fever vaccine responses in identical twins.

Sequenced material: memory (CD45RO+) T cells sorted from blood. This TCR derives from a woman younger than 30 in good health. The chain combines TRBV5-1 with TRBJ2-5; the D gene is possibly TRBD2 (6 bases). The CDR3 bases are TGCGCCAGCAGCTTAAACTGGGGACTTCAAGAGACCCAGTACTTC. Residues: CASSLNWGLQETQYF.